These 32 T cell receptor beta chains share one sample of origin, sequenced in a study of graft-versus-host responses after intestinal transplantation. Some clones are missing from TCRdb's copy, which holds only in-frame ones; the method was immunoSEQ multiplex PCR. The sample gives about 110,000 clones, approximately 92% of which show up once; 0.2% to 0.25% is in the top ten. These TCRs are of unknown antigen specificity. Sequencing used unstimulated CD4+ T cells sorted from spleen or lymph node cells, obtained before transplant. The receptors here all came from a human donor who was the organ donor for an intestinal transplant.

In DNA form, the CDR3 reads TGTGCCAGCAGCTTATTCGGGACTAGCGGGAGTCGAGATACGCAGTATTTT. Translated, it gives CASSLFGTSGSRDTQYF. V and J are TRBV7-2 and TRBJ2-3, with 14 bases that match TRBD2. Germline lookup yields CDR1 SGHTA and CDR2 FQGNSA. Germline trimming cut 2 bases from V and 5 bases from J; bases unmatched to any gene: 6. The CDR3 length is 17 residues.

This chain links TRBV5-5 with TRBJ2-7; D is ambiguous. V was pared by 1 base and J by 2 bases, with 4 bases between. The CDR3 length is 12 residues. Germline CDR1 SGHKS, CDR2 YYEKEE (reference sequence). The CDR3 DNA follows: TGTGCCAGCAGCTTGACCACCTACGAGCAGTACTTC. This sequence encodes CASSLTTYEQYF.

This clone has just a few counts. V usage is TRBV20-1 and J usage is TRBJ1-1; no reliable D call. Trimming took 4 bases from V and 1 from J, leaving 1 base between them. The CDR3 covers 10 residues. Germline lookup yields CDR1 DFQATT and CDR2 SNEGSKA (reference sequence). The CDR3 protein is CSAKNTEAFF. CDR3 DNA sequence: TGCAGTGCTAAGAACACTGAAGCTTTCTTT.

The chain couples TRBV7-2 to TRBJ1-1, with a tentative D call TRBD1 (5 bases). Germline values: CDR1 SGHTA, CDR2 FQGNSA. The germline V and J ends were trimmed by 10 bases and 3 bases, with 15 bases remaining between them. The CDR3 runs 13 residues. The CDR3 DNA reads TGTGCCACCCGCCGGGGGTCGTACACTGAAGCTTTCTTT. Translating gives CATRRGSYTEAFF.

The chain recombines TRBV9 with TRBJ1-5; D is perhaps TRBD1 (5 bases). Germline V CDR1 and CDR2: SGDLS, YYNGEE. Trimming removed 3 bases at V and 7 bases at J, with 14 bases between. This CDR3 region has 14 residues. The CDR3 bases are TGTGCCAGCAGCGGGGACTGGGCCCAGCAGCCCCAGCATTTT. Protein sequence: CASSGDWAQQPQHF.

The rearrangement joins TRBV21-1 to TRBJ2-7. TRBV21-1 is given as a pseudogene. This CDR3 comprises 16 residues. CDR3 coding DNA: TGTGCCAGCCGAAACGCCGGCCGAGACCCGGCATACGAGCAGTACTTC. This sequence encodes CASRNAGRDPAYEQYF.

This clone was counted a single time. The chain has TRBV7-8 and TRBJ2-7; 12 bases agree with TRBD1. Germline V gives CDR1 SGHVS, CDR2 FQNEAQ. J gave up 5 bases and V 3 bases, and 5 bases lay outside the gene matches. The CDR3 covers 15 residues. In DNA form, the CDR3 reads TGTGCCAGCAGCTTCACCGGGACAGGGGGCGACGAGCAGTACTTC. Translation: CASSFTGTGGDEQYF.

The chain is built from TRBV10-2 and TRBJ2-5, with D hard to call. CDR3 length: 11 amino acids. V was clipped by 6 bases and J by 7 bases, with 9 bases between them. The germline V gene encodes CDR1 WSHSY and CDR2 SAAADI. This chain's CDR3 is CASSDHGTQYF. CDR3 DNA sequence: TGCGCCAGCAGCGACCACGGGACCCAGTACTTC.

The chain carries TRBV10-3 and TRBJ2-7; 8 positions agree with TRBD1. The germline V gene encodes CDR1 ENHRY and CDR2 SYGVKD. Unmatched junction bases numbered 6, after V lost 5 bases and J lost 3 bases. This CDR3 contains 14 residues. CDR3 amino acids: CAISSDRAGYEQYF. The CDR3 bases are TGTGCCATCAGTTCGGACAGGGCCGGCTACGAGCAGTACTTC.

This clone was observed a single time. This rearrangement joins TRBV7-7 to TRBJ1-1; weak D call: TRBD1 (5 bases). The germline gives CDR1 SSHAT, CDR2 FNYEAQ (reference sequence). V was cut by 5 bases and J by 4 bases, with 14 bases left in between. CDR3 size: 14 residues. The CDR3 nucleotides read TGTGCCAGCAGCCCGCTAGCGGGGACCACTGAAGCTTTCTTT. This codes for CASSPLAGTTEAFF.

Only one count was recorded for this clone. The gene calls are TRBV4-2 and TRBJ2-2, with D tentatively TRBD1 or TRBD2 (5 bases each). The V gene lost 0 bases and the J gene lost 0 bases, with 8 bases spanning the gap. Looked up from germline, CDR1 is LGHNA and CDR2 is YNFKEQ. The CDR3 is 16 residues long. The DNA of the CDR3 is TGTGCCAGCAGCCAAGAAGGGACGACGAACACCGGGGAGCTGTTTTTT. Its translation: CASSQEGTTNTGELFF.

V usage is TRBV19 and J usage is TRBJ1-4; perhaps TRBD1 as D (6 bases). Trimming cost V 5 bases and J 7 bases, with 8 bases left between them. The CDR3 has 12 residues. Germline V CDR1 and CDR2: LNHDA, SQIVND (reference sequence). CDR3 in amino acids: CASSVTGEKLFF. The CDR3 DNA reads as TGTGCCAGTAGTGTGACAGGTGAAAAACTGTTTTTT.

The chain recombines TRBV27 with TRBJ1-5; D not resolved. This CDR3 comprises 12 residues. The ends were cut back, 3 bases at V and 3 bases at J, with 3 bases in the middle. Germline-derived CDR1 and CDR2 are MNHEY and SMNVEV (reference sequence). The DNA of the CDR3 is TGTGCCAGCAGTTTTACCAATCAGCCCCAGCATTTT. As protein: CASSFTNQPQHF.

The rearrangement uses TRBV5-6 and TRBJ2-4; weak D call: TRBD1 (5 bases). The CDR3 has 14 amino acids. The V end was cut by 1 base, the J end by 9 bases, with 14 bases between. Germline loops: CDR1 SGHDT, CDR2 YYEEEE. The CDR3 loop reads CASSLFGQGSIQYF. The DNA for the CDR3 is TGTGCCAGCAGCTTGTTCGGGCAGGGTAGCATTCAGTACTTC.

The chain uses TRBV6-1 and TRBJ1-3; perhaps TRBD1 as D (5 bases). The CDR3 covers 15 residues. V was shortened by 2 bases and J by 2 bases, with 10 bases between the two germline ends. Per the germline V gene, CDR1 is MNHNS and CDR2 is SASEGT. This CDR3 is CASSEQGMTGNTIYF. The CDR3 DNA reads as TGTGCCAGCAGTGAACAGGGTATGACTGGAAACACCATATATTTT.

V usage is TRBV6-1 and J usage is TRBJ1-5, with D tentatively TRBD1 (5 bases). The ends were cut back, 6 bases at V and 0 bases at J, with 9 bases in the middle. CDR1 is MNHNS, CDR2 SASEGT, per germline. The CDR3 covers 14 residues. The CDR3 sequence is CASRGTYSNQPQHF. The CDR3 DNA reads TGTGCCAGCAGAGGGACTTATAGCAATCAGCCCCAGCATTTT.

The CDR3 DNA follows: TGTGCCAGCAGCTTGAGTCGCCATCATGAGCAGTTCTTC. Protein product: CASSLSRHHEQFF. The rearrangement links TRBV5-5 to TRBJ2-1, with D unclear. The CDR3 has 13 residues. V dropped 1 base and J dropped 8 bases, with 10 bases sitting between them. Germline V gives CDR1 SGHKS, CDR2 YYEKEE (reference sequence).

This clone was detected only once. V is TRBV7-2 and J is TRBJ2-7; D is perhaps TRBD2 (6 bases). CDR3 length: 13 amino acids. The V end lost 1 base, the J end lost 4 bases, and 8 bases lay between the germline ends. CDR1 is SGHTA and CDR2 is FQGNSA in the germline V gene. The CDR3 sequence: CASSLEAGYEQYF. The CDR3, as DNA: TGTGCCAGCAGCTTAGAAGCGGGTTACGAGCAGTACTTC.

The CDR3 DNA sequence: TGTGCCAGCAGCCTCAGACGACTAGCGGGGAGCAATGAGCAGTTCTTC. Its translation: CASSLRRLAGSNEQFF. The chain carries TRBV7-9 and TRBJ2-1; 11 bases are a match to TRBD2. With 5 bases clipped from V and 6 bases from J, the junction kept 9 bases outside the gene matches. CDR1 SEHNR and CDR2 FQNEAQ come from the germline V gene (reference sequence). The CDR3 loop spans 16 amino acids.

This chain connects TRBV7-2 to TRBJ1-1; D may be TRBD1 (6 bases). From germline, CDR1 is SGHTA and CDR2 FQGNSA. Trimming removed 5 bases from V and 1 base from J, with 8 bases in between. The CDR3 totals 13 residues. The chain's CDR3 is CASSVTGNTEAFF. The CDR3 DNA follows: TGTGCCAGCAGCGTGACAGGGAACACTGAAGCTTTCTTT.

The V gene is TRBV6-6, the J gene TRBJ2-7, with TRBD2 matching over 8 bases. The CDR3 has 14 amino acids. Germline V gene lookup returns CDR1 MNHNY and CDR2 SVGAGI (reference sequence). V shed 5 bases, J shed 3 bases, and the junction held 6 bases outside the gene matches. The CDR3 nucleotides are TGTGCCAGCAGTAGCCGACGGGGGGGCTACGAGCAGTACTTC. It translates to CASSSRRGGYEQYF.

The rearrangement uses TRBV5-1 and TRBJ1-1, with no clear D. CDR3 length equals 14 residues. Trimming took off 4 bases at V and 0 bases at J, with 10 bases between the two ends. Germline-derived CDR1 and CDR2 are SGHRS and YFSETQ. The CDR3 region has the DNA TGCGCCAGCAGCGGTAGTTTTATGAACACTGAAGCTTTCTTT. It encodes CASSGSFMNTEAFF.

The rearrangement uses TRBV6-5 and TRBJ1-1, with D uncertain. V was pared by 0 bases and J by 0 bases, with 5 bases between. This CDR3 contains 14 residues. Germline CDR1 reads MNHEY; CDR2 reads SVGAGI. This CDR3 is CASSYSTLNTEAFF. The CDR3 DNA follows: TGTGCCAGCAGTTACTCGACCTTGAACACTGAAGCTTTCTTT.

The gene calls are TRBV11-2 and TRBJ2-1, with D unclear. CDR3 length equals 14 residues. The germline V gene encodes CDR1 SGHAT and CDR2 FQNNGV. The ends were cut back, 1 base at V and 3 bases at J, with 7 bases in the middle. Here the CDR3 DNA reads TGTGCCAGCAGCTTAGCGGGCCACTACAATGAGCAGTTCTTC. It codes for CASSLAGHYNEQFF. Variable domain in full (rest from reference TRBV11-2 and TRBJ2-1): EAGVAQSPRYKIIEKRQSVAFWCNPISGHATLYWYQQILGQGPKLLIQFQNNGVVDDSQLPKDRFSAERLKGVDSTLKIQPAKLEDSAVYLCASSLAGHYNEQFFGPGTRLTVL.

V gene TRBV9 combines with J gene TRBJ2-1; D remains ambiguous. Germline CDR1 reads SGDLS; CDR2 reads YYNGEE. This CDR3 is built from 14 residues. Trimming shortened V by 2 bases and J by 0 bases, and 6 bases separated the two germline ends. As DNA, the CDR3 is TGTGCCAGCAGCGTTCGGGTCTCCTACAATGAGCAGTTCTTC. It specifies CASSVRVSYNEQFF.

The chain joins TRBV6-6 to TRBJ1-2; D may be TRBD1 (5 bases). Germline-derived CDR1 and CDR2 are MNHNY and SVGAGI (reference sequence). V dropped 6 bases and J dropped 0 bases, with 14 bases sitting between them. CDR3 size: 15 residues. The CDR3 bases are TGTGCCAGCAGGGGGACTGAGCCATCTAACTATGGCTACACCTTC. It codes for CASRGTEPSNYGYTF.

J is TRBJ2-7 and V is TRBV12-5, with D possibly TRBD2 on 5 matching bases. This CDR3 has 10 amino acids. CDR1 LGHNT and CDR2 FRNRAP come from the germline V gene. V gave up 9 bases and J gave up 9 bases, with 12 bases separating them. CDR3 residues: CASTTSAQYF. In DNA, the CDR3 is TGTGCTAGCACTACTAGTGCGCAGTACTTC.

The chain uses TRBV19 and TRBJ2-3; D is perhaps TRBD2 (5 bases). Germline V gene data show CDR1 as LNHDA and CDR2 as SQIVND (reference sequence). The V and J ends lost 9 bases and 12 bases respectively, with 16 bases between them. This CDR3 is 11 amino acids long. The CDR3 loop reads CASRSGTTQYF. The CDR3 coding sequence is TGTGCCAGCAGAAGCGGAACCACACAGTATTTT.

The table lists this clone with a count of one. The chain uses TRBV4-1 and TRBJ1-2; D might be TRBD1 (6 bases). The germline V gene has CDR1 MGHRA and CDR2 YSYEKL. This CDR3 is 14 amino acids long. V was cut by 3 bases and J by 2 bases, with 10 bases left in between. CDR3 in DNA: TGCGCCAGCAGCCAGGACCAGGGGAACTATGGCTACACCTTC. Residues: CASSQDQGNYGYTF.

This chain uses TRBV20-1 with TRBJ1-2; D not certain. Germline CDR1 DFQATT, CDR2 SNEGSKA (reference sequence). V dropped 6 bases and J dropped 4 bases, with 6 bases sitting between them. CDR3 length: 10 residues. This CDR3 reads CSAGSYGYTF. CDR3 bases: TGCAGTGCCGGATCCTATGGCTACACCTTC.

This chain joins TRBV28 and TRBJ2-7; D may be TRBD1 (6 bases). This CDR3 has 12 residues. Trimming took 7 bases from V and 4 from J, leaving 11 bases between them. Germline CDR1 and CDR2: MDHEN and SYDVKM. The CDR3 DNA reads TGTGCCAGCACTTCGAGGGGGTACGAGCAGTACTTC. Translated: CASTSRGYEQYF.

The V and J genes are TRBV2 and TRBJ2-7, with 12 bases matching TRBD1. From germline, CDR1 is SNHLY and CDR2 FYNNEI. Unmatched junction bases numbered 5, after V lost 5 bases and J lost 6 bases. The CDR3 totals 14 residues. The CDR3 DNA is TGTGCCAGCAGTATGGGACAGGGGGCGGGCGAGCAGTACTTC. Translating gives CASSMGQGAGEQYF.